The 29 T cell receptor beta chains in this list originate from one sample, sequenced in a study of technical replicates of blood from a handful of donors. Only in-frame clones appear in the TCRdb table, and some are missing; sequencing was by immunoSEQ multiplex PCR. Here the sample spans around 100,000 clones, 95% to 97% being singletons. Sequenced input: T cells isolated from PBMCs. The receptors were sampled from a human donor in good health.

CDR3 residues: CASSPRTVPNYGYTF. The CDR3, as DNA: TGTGCCAGCAGCCCTCGGACAGTCCCTAACTATGGCTACACCTTC. The chain joins TRBV7-2 to TRBJ1-2; weak D call: TRBD1 (6 bases). Per germline, CDR1 SGHTA and CDR2 FQGNSA. The CDR3 consists of 15 residues. Trimming removed 5 bases at V and 0 bases at J, with 13 bases between.

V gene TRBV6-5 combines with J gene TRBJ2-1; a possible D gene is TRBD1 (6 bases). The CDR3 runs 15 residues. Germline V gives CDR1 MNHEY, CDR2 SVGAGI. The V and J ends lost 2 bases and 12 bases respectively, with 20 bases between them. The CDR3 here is CASSYRQDRWGGQFF. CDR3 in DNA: TGTGCCAGCAGTTACCGACAGGACCGTTGGGGCGGGCAGTTCTTC.

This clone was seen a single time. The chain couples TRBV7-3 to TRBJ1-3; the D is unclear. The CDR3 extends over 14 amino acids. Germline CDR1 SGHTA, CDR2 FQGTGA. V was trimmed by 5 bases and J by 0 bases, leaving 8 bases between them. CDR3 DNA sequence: TGTGCCAGCAGCAAAGCCGGCTCTGGAAACACCATATATTTT. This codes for CASSKAGSGNTIYF.

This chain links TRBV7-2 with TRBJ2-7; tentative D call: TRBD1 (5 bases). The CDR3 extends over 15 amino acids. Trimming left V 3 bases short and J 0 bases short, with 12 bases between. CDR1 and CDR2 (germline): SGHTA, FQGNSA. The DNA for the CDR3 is TGTGCCAGCAGCTTGCAGGGCCCGAGCTCCTACGAGCAGTACTTC. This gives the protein CASSLQGPSSYEQYF.

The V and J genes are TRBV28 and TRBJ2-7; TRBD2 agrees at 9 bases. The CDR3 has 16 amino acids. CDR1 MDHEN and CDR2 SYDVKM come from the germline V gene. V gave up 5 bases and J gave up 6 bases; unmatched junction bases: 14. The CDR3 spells CASSPQGLAPLFEQYF. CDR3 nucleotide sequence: TGTGCCAGCAGTCCTCAGGGACTAGCACCGCTATTCGAGCAGTACTTC.

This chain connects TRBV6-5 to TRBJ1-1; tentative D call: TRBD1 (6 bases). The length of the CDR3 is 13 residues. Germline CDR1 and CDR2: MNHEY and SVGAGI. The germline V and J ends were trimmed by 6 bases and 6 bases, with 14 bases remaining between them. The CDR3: CASRQTGFPEAFF. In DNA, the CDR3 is TGTGCCAGCAGGCAAACAGGGTTCCCTGAAGCTTTCTTT.

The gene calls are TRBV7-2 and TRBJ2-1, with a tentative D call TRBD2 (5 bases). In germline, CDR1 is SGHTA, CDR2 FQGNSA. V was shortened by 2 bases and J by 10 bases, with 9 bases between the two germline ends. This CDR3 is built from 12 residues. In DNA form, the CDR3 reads TGTGCCAGCAGCTTATATGGCGGGGAGCAGTTCTTC. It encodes CASSLYGGEQFF.

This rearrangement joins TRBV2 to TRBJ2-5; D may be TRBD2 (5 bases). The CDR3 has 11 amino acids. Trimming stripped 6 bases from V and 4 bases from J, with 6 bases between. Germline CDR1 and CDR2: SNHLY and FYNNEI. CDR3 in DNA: TGTGCCAGCAGAGAGGGAGAGACCCAGTACTTC. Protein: CASREGETQYF.

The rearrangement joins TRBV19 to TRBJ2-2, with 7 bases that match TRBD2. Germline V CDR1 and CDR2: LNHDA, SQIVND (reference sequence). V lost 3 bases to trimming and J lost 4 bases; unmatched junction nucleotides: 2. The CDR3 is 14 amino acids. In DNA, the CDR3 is TGTGCCAGTAGTATTCGCGGGAGCACCGGGGAGCTGTTTTTT. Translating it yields CASSIRGSTGELFF.

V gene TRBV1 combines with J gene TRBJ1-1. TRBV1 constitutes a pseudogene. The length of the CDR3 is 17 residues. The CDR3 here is CTSSGHKSGTKNTEAFF. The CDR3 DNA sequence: TGCACCAGCAGCGGTCACAAGAGCGGGACAAAGAACACTGAAGCTTTCTTT.

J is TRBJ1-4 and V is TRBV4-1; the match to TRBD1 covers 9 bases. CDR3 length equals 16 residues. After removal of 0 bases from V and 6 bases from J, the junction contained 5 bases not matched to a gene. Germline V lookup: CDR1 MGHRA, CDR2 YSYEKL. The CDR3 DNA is TGCGCCAGCAGCCAAGATCCGGGACAGGGCTATGAAAAACTGTTTTTT. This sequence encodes CASSQDPGQGYEKLFF.

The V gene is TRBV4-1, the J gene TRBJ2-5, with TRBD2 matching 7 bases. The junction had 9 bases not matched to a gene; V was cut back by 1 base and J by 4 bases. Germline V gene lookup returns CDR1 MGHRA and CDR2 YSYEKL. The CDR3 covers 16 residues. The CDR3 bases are TGCGCCAGCAGCCAAGTTTTGCGGGAGAGGGGAGAGACCCAGTACTTC. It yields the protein CASSQVLRERGETQYF.

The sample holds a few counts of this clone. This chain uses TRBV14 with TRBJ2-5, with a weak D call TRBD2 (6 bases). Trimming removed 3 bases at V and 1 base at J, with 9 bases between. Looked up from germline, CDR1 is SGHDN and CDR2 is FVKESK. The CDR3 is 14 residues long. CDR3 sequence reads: CASSHGGSQETQYF. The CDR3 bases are TGTGCCAGCAGCCACGGAGGGAGCCAAGAGACCCAGTACTTC.

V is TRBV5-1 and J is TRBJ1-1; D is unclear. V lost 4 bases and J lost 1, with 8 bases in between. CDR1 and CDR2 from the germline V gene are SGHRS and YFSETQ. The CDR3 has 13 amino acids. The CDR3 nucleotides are TGCGCCAGCAGCACCAGGAAGAACACTGAAGCTTTCTTT. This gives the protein CASSTRKNTEAFF.

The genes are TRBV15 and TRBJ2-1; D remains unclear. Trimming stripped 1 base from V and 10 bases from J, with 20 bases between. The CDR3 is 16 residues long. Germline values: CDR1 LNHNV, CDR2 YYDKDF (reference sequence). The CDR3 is CATSRAFVVSSGEQFF. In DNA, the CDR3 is TGTGCCACCAGCAGAGCTTTTGTTGTTAGCTCTGGGGAGCAGTTCTTC.

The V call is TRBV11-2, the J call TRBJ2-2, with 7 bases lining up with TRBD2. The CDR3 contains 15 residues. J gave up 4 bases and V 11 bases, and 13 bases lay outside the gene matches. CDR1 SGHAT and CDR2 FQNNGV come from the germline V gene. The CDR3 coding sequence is TGTGCCGGGGGGAAGAGGGAGGGATCCACCGGGGAGCTGTTTTTT. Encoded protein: CAGGKREGSTGELFF.

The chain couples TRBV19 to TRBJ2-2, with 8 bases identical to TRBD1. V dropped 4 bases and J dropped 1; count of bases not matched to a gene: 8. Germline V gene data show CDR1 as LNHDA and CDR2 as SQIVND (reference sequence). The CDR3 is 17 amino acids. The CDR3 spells CASSNDRTGRNTGELFF. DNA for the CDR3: TGTGCCAGTAGTAATGATCGGACAGGGCGGAACACCGGGGAGCTGTTTTTT.

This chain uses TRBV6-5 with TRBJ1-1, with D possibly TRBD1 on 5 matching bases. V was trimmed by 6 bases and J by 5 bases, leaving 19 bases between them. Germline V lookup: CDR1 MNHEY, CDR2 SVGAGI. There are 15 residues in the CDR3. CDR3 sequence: CASSLGGWTDTEAFF. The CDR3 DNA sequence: TGTGCCAGCAGCCTGGGGGGTTGGACGGATACTGAAGCTTTCTTT.

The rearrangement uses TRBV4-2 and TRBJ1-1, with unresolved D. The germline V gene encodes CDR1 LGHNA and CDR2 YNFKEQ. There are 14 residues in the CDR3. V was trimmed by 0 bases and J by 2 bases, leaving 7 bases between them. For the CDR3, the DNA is TGTGCCAGCAGCCAAGAAAACTTCAACACTGAAGCTTTCTTT. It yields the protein CASSQENFNTEAFF.

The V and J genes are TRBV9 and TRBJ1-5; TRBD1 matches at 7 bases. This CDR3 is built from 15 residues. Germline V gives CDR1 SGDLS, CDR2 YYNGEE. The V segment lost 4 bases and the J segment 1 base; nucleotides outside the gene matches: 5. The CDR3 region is CASSRTGASNQPQHF. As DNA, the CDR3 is TGTGCCAGCAGCCGCACAGGGGCCAGCAATCAGCCCCAGCATTTT. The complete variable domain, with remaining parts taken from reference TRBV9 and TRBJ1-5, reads DSGVTQTPKHLITATGQRVTLRCSPRSGDLSVYWYQQSLDQGLQFLIQYYNGEERAKGNILERFSAQQFPDLHSELNLSSLELGDSALYFCASSRTGASNQPQHFGDGTRLSIL.

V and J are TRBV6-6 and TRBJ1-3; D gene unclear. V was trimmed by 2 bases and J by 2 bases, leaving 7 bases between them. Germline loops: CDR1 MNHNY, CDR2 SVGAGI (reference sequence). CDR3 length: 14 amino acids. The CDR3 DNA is TGTGCCAGCAGTTACGGAGGGCCTGGAAACACCATATATTTT. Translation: CASSYGGPGNTIYF.

The CDR3 region has the DNA TGTGCCAGCAGGCAGACAGGGCAAAATGAAAAACTGTTTTTT. Its protein is CASRQTGQNEKLFF. This chain uses TRBV28 with TRBJ1-4; 7 bases line up with TRBD1. Trimming removed 6 bases from V and 5 bases from J; junction bases left unmatched: 6. The germline gives CDR1 MDHEN, CDR2 SYDVKM. The CDR3 length is 14 residues.

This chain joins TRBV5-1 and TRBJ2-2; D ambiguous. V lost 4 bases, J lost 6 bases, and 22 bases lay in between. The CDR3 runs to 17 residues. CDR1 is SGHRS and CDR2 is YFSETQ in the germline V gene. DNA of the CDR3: TGCGCCAGCAGCCTAATTCCCAGCCAGTCCGGGTCCGGGGAGCTGTTTTTT. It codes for CASSLIPSQSGSGELFF.

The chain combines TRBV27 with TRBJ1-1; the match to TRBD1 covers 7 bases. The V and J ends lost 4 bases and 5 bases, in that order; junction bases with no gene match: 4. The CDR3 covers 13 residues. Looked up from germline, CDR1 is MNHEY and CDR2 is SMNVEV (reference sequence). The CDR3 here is CASSSQGGTEAFF. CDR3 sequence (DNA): TGTGCCAGCAGTTCTCAGGGGGGAACTGAAGCTTTCTTT.

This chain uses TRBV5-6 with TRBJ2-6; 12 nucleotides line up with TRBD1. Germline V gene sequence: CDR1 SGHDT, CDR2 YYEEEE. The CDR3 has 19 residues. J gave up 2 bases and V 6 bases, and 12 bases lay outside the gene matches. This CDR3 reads CASTPPPGQGATGANVLTF. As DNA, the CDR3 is TGTGCCAGCACCCCACCGCCGGGACAGGGGGCAACTGGGGCCAACGTCCTGACTTTC.

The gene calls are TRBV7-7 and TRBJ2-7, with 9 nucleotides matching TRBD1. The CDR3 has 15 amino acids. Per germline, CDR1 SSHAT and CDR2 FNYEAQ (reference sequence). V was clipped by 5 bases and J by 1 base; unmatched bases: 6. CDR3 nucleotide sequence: TGTGCCAGCAGCCATACCGGGACAGGGTCCTACGAGCAGTACTTC. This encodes CASSHTGTGSYEQYF.

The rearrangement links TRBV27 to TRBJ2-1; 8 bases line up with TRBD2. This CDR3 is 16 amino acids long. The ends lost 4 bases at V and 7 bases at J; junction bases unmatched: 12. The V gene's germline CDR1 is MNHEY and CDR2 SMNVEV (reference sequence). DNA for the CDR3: TGTGCCAGCAGTTGGTCGGGAGGGCCGGGTTATAATGAGCAGTTCTTC. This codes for CASSWSGGPGYNEQFF.

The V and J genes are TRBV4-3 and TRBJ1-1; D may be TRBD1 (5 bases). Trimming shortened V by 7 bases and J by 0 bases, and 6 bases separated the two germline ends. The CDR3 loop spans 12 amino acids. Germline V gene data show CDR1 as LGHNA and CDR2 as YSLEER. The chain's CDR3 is CASKGLNTEAFF. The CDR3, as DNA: TGCGCCAGCAAGGGGTTGAACACTGAAGCTTTCTTT.

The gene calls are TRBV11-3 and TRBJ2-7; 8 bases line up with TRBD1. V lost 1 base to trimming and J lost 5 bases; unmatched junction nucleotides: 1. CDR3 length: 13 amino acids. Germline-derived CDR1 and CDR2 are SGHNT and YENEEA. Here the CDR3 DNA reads TGTGCCAGCAGCTTAGGCAGGGGGCACGAGCAGTACTTC. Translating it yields CASSLGRGHEQYF.